This passage covers 29 T cell receptor beta chains from one sample sequenced in a study of T cell responses to AZD1222 COVID-19 vaccine. The method was immunoSEQ multiplex PCR; TCRdb's version includes in-frame clones alone and lacks a portion of them. The data hold under 170,000 clones, with around 90% observed a single time. The sample consisted of peripheral blood, taken 28 days after the second AZD1222 dose. The receptors here all came from an adult who received the AZD1222 COVID-19 vaccine.

J is TRBJ1-2 and V is TRBV5-1, with 10 bases that match TRBD1. This CDR3 contains 16 residues. Per germline, CDR1 SGHRS and CDR2 YFSETQ. V shed 4 bases and J 4 bases; nucleotides not matched to a gene: 10. CDR3 nucleotides: TGCGCCAGCAGCGCTTTACCGGGACAGGGGTTCTATGGCTACACCTTC. Residues: CASSALPGQGFYGYTF. Variable domain in full (rest from reference TRBV5-1 and TRBJ1-2): KAGVTQTPRYLIKTRGQQVTLSCSPISGHRSVSWYQQTPGQGLQFLFEYFSETQRNKGNFPGRFSGRQFSNSRSEMNVSTLELGDSALYLCASSALPGQGFYGYTFGSGTRLTVV.

The count of this clone is one. The chain joins TRBV6-5 to TRBJ1-1, with D unclear. Germline values: CDR1 MNHEY, CDR2 SVGAGI. This CDR3 comprises 15 residues. Trimming cost V 7 bases and J 2 bases, with 17 bases left between them. The CDR3 region has the DNA TGTGCCAGCACTCCCCGCGGGGTCTCAAACACTGAAGCTTTCTTT. Translating it yields CASTPRGVSNTEAFF.

V and J are TRBV5-6 and TRBJ1-1; perhaps TRBD1 as D (6 bases). CDR3 length equals 15 residues. V was cut by 2 bases and J by 1 base, with 12 bases left in between. Germline V lookup: CDR1 SGHDT, CDR2 YYEEEE. The CDR3 here is CASSFFETGNTEAFF. The CDR3, as DNA: TGTGCCAGCAGCTTTTTCGAGACAGGGAACACTGAAGCTTTCTTT.

In DNA form, the CDR3 reads TGTGCCAGCAGTTACTCGGGGCGAGGAGCCTACGAGCAGTACTTC. As protein: CASSYSGRGAYEQYF. The J gene is TRBJ2-7, the V gene TRBV6-5, with a weak D call TRBD1 (5 bases). V was clipped by 0 bases and J by 2 bases, with 11 bases between them. The CDR3 is made up of 15 amino acids. Germline V gene data show CDR1 as MNHEY and CDR2 as SVGAGI.

This chain links TRBV30 with TRBJ2-5; D is ambiguous. V lost 1 base to trimming and J lost 4 bases, with 10 bases between them. The CDR3 has 13 residues. Germline V lookup: CDR1 GTSNPN, CDR2 SVGIG (reference sequence). Here the CDR3 reads CAWSGLGGETQYF. CDR3 bases: TGTGCCTGGAGTGGCCTGGGTGGAGAGACCCAGTACTTC.

V is TRBV7-9 and J is TRBJ2-1; 9 bases line up with TRBD1. Germline assignment: CDR1 SEHNR and CDR2 FQNEAQ (reference sequence). The ends lost 5 bases at V and 5 bases at J; junction bases unmatched: 4. The CDR3 runs 14 residues. In nucleotides, the CDR3 is TGTGCCAGCAGCCCCCGGACAGGGGACAATGAGCAGTTCTTC. This translates into CASSPRTGDNEQFF.

Only one count was recorded for this clone. The rearrangement links TRBV15 to TRBJ1-4, with 7 nucleotides matching TRBD1. The ends lost 11 bases at V and 5 bases at J; junction bases unmatched: 14. The CDR3 is 15 residues long. CDR1 is LNHNV, CDR2 YYDKDF, per germline (reference sequence). CDR3 sequence reads: CASQQGGGKNEKLFF. The CDR3 DNA sequence: TGTGCCTCCCAGCAGGGGGGGGGAAAAAATGAAAAACTGTTTTTT.

The sample holds a few counts of this clone. Other DNA sequences from this sample encode an identical CDR3 as well. This chain uses TRBV5-1 with TRBJ1-1, with 8 bases that match TRBD1. Germline V gene sequence: CDR1 SGHRS, CDR2 YFSETQ. The CDR3 covers 14 residues. After removal of 4 bases from V and 5 bases from J, the junction contained 7 bases not matched to a gene. The CDR3 loop is CASSTGQGETEAFF. Written as DNA, the CDR3 is TGCGCCAGCAGCACCGGACAGGGAGAAACTGAAGCTTTCTTT.

The genes are TRBV3-1 (or the pseudogene TRBV3-2) and TRBJ2-5; possibly TRBD2 for D (5 bases). The CDR3 contains 13 residues. The ends were cut back, 3 bases at V and 4 bases at J, with 9 bases in the middle. Germline assignment: CDR1 LGHDT and CDR2 YNNKEL (reference sequence). CDR3 region: CASSQVRGETQYF. The CDR3 DNA is TGTGCCAGCAGCCAGGTCCGGGGAGAGACCCAGTACTTC.

The chain is built from TRBV7-2 and TRBJ2-1; 8 positions agree with TRBD1. This CDR3 is built from 15 residues. CDR1 SGHTA and CDR2 FQGNSA come from the germline V gene. The trim removed 2 bases at V and 2 bases at J, leaving 2 bases unmatched. The CDR3 region is CASSLQTGAYNEQFF. The CDR3 nucleotides are TGTGCCAGCAGCTTACAGACAGGGGCCTACAATGAGCAGTTCTTC.

V gene TRBV5-1 combines with J gene TRBJ1-1; D might be TRBD1 (5 bases). Germline V gives CDR1 SGHRS, CDR2 YFSETQ. Trimming removed 2 bases at V and 1 base at J, with 6 bases between. This CDR3 contains 13 residues. The CDR3 DNA is TGCGCCAGCAGCTTTACAGGGAACACTGAAGCTTTCTTT. Encoded protein: CASSFTGNTEAFF.

The J gene is TRBJ2-2, the V gene TRBV25-1; the match to TRBD1 covers 8 bases. CDR1 is MGHDK, CDR2 SYGVNS, per germline. The CDR3 has 15 residues. Trimming removed 6 bases from V and 3 bases from J; junction bases left unmatched: 6. CDR3 region: CASRAGGRDTGELFF. The CDR3 nucleotides are TGTGCCAGCAGAGCAGGGGGCAGAGACACCGGGGAGCTGTTTTTT.

V is TRBV10-3 and J is TRBJ1-4, with no clear D. The CDR3 spans 15 residues. Germline V lookup: CDR1 ENHRY, CDR2 SYGVKD. The V gene lost 6 bases and the J gene lost 4 bases, with 15 bases spanning the gap. The CDR3 DNA reads as TGTGCCATCAGCCCTTGGCGGGAGGTTAATGAAAAACTGTTTTTT. Translation: CAISPWREVNEKLFF.

This clone was recorded only once. The chain couples TRBV19 to TRBJ2-1; D is undetermined. The CDR3 consists of 14 residues. Trimming shortened V by 3 bases and J by 0 bases, and 6 bases separated the two germline ends. Germline loops: CDR1 LNHDA, CDR2 SQIVND (reference sequence). As DNA, the CDR3 is TGTGCCAGTAGTATCTATAGCTCCTACAATGAGCAGTTCTTC. Protein: CASSIYSSYNEQFF.

This chain links TRBV5-1 with TRBJ2-1; the match to TRBD2 covers 11 bases. The germline V gene encodes CDR1 SGHRS and CDR2 YFSETQ. The CDR3 is 15 residues long. J lost 8 bases, V lost 0 bases, and 4 bases had no gene match. CDR3 sequence reads: CASSLGLAGPDEQFF. In nucleotides, the CDR3 is TGCGCCAGCAGCTTGGGACTAGCGGGGCCCGATGAGCAGTTCTTC.

V and J are TRBV3-1 (or the pseudogene TRBV3-2) and TRBJ2-5; tentatively, D is TRBD2 (6 bases). V lost 4 bases and J lost 5, with 20 bases in between. CDR3 length: 16 amino acids. The germline V gene has CDR1 LGHDT and CDR2 YNNKEL (reference sequence). The chain's CDR3 is CASSPYGGGADETQYF. CDR3 bases: TGTGCCAGCAGCCCCTACGGGGGTGGGGCTGACGAGACCCAGTACTTC.

The chain joins TRBV2 to TRBJ1-2; D uncertain. The CDR3 is made up of 13 amino acids. Trimming took off 1 base at V and 4 bases at J, with 7 bases between the two ends. Germline values: CDR1 SNHLY, CDR2 FYNNEI. CDR3 region: CASSEGQAYGYTF. The CDR3 DNA sequence: TGTGCCAGCAGTGAAGGCCAAGCCTATGGCTACACCTTC.

This clone has only a few counts. The gene calls are TRBV7-9 and TRBJ2-2, with 12 nucleotides matching TRBD1. The germline gives CDR1 SEHNR, CDR2 FQNEAQ (reference sequence). This CDR3 has 15 residues. The V gene end was trimmed by 7 bases and the J gene end by 7 bases; junction bases not matched to a gene: 7. CDR3 region: CASMPGQGAGGELFF. CDR3 nucleotides: TGTGCCAGCATGCCGGGACAGGGGGCAGGCGGGGAGCTGTTTTTT.

The V and J genes are TRBV27 and TRBJ1-1, with D perhaps TRBD1 (5 bases). V shed 6 bases and J shed 1 base, with 15 bases lying between them. CDR1 is MNHEY, CDR2 SMNVEV, per germline (reference sequence). This CDR3 comprises 15 residues. The CDR3 DNA sequence: TGTGCCAGCAGCCCGTCGGGGGGGAAGAACACTGAAGCTTTCTTT. This gives the protein CASSPSGGKNTEAFF.

This clone has a single count. This chain links TRBV5-1 with TRBJ2-5; TRBD1 agrees at 10 bases. In germline, CDR1 is SGHRS, CDR2 YFSETQ. V shed 0 bases and J 1 base; nucleotides not matched to a gene: 0. The CDR3 is 15 amino acids. The CDR3 DNA follows: TGCGCCAGCAGCTTGGGGACAGGGGGCCAAGAGACCCAGTACTTC. Amino acids: CASSLGTGGQETQYF.

This chain joins TRBV9 and TRBJ1-1; D call uncertain. This CDR3 contains 14 residues. The germline gives CDR1 SGDLS, CDR2 YYNGEE. The V and J ends lost 3 bases and 3 bases respectively, with 12 bases between them. CDR3: CASSATYYDTEAFF. CDR3 DNA: TGTGCCAGCAGCGCGACATACTACGACACTGAAGCTTTCTTT.

This chain joins TRBV9 and TRBJ2-3, with 9 bases identical to TRBD2. The CDR3 contains 16 residues. Trimming at V came to 2 bases and at J to 1 base, leaving 5 bases not matched to a gene. Germline CDR1 and CDR2: SGDLS and YYNGEE. The CDR3 sequence: CASSVAGGLGTDTQYF. DNA for the CDR3: TGTGCCAGCAGCGTTGCGGGAGGGCTGGGCACAGATACGCAGTATTTT.

The chain recombines TRBV29-1 with TRBJ1-5, with 8 bases lining up with TRBD1. From germline, CDR1 is SQVTM and CDR2 ANQGSEA. The CDR3 extends over 13 amino acids. J lost 5 bases, V lost 5 bases, and 5 bases had no gene match. CDR3 bases: TGCAGCGTTTCAGGGGGCATGGATCAGCCCCAGCATTTT. It specifies CSVSGGMDQPQHF.

The chain links TRBV5-4 to TRBJ1-5; no reliable D call. CDR1 is SGHNT and CDR2 is YYREEE in the germline V gene (reference sequence). With 5 bases removed from V and 1 base from J, the gap between germline ends came to 10 bases. This CDR3 is 14 amino acids long. DNA of the CDR3: TGTGCCAGCAGTTTTCTCGGGAGCAATCAGCCCCAGCATTTT. Translated, it gives CASSFLGSNQPQHF.

V is TRBV27 and J is TRBJ2-1; 7 bases are shared with TRBD2. CDR1 is MNHEY, CDR2 SMNVEV, per germline (reference sequence). J was trimmed by 3 bases and V by 3 bases; bases with no gene match: 5. This CDR3 spans 15 amino acids. CDR3 loop: CASSFYAGDYNEQFF. The DNA of the CDR3 is TGTGCCAGCAGTTTTTATGCGGGGGACTACAATGAGCAGTTCTTC.

The V and J genes are TRBV6-6 and TRBJ1-1; D not resolved. CDR1 is MNHNY and CDR2 is SVGAGI in the germline V gene (reference sequence). The V and J ends lost 7 bases and 1 base respectively, with 10 bases between them. This CDR3 is 13 amino acids long. CDR3 sequence reads: CASIPPGNTEAFF. The CDR3 DNA reads TGTGCCAGCATTCCCCCGGGGAACACTGAAGCTTTCTTT.

The chain uses TRBV9 and TRBJ2-7; 7 bases match TRBD1. Germline V gives CDR1 SGDLS, CDR2 YYNGEE. This CDR3 is built from 13 residues. After removal of 3 bases from V and 4 bases from J, the junction contained 4 bases not matched to a gene. The CDR3 bases are TGTGCCAGCAGCGCCTCGACAGGGTACGAGCAGTACTTC. It specifies CASSASTGYEQYF.

The chain joins TRBV29-1 to TRBJ2-7; possible D gene TRBD2, 6 bases. Trimming took off 4 bases at V and 2 bases at J, with 12 bases between the two ends. Germline values: CDR1 SQVTM, CDR2 ANQGSEA. The CDR3 runs 13 residues. The CDR3 nucleotides are TGCAGCGTTGGGGCGTCGGGGGCCTACGAGCAGTACTTC. It is translated as CSVGASGAYEQYF.

V gene TRBV10-1 combines with J gene TRBJ2-2, with TRBD2 matching 7 bases. Germline assignment: CDR1 WNHNN and CDR2 SYGVQD (reference sequence). The junction had 5 bases not matched to a gene; V was cut back by 7 bases and J by 6 bases. This CDR3 region has 13 residues. CDR3 sequence: CASTAGAAGELFF. The CDR3 DNA follows: TGCGCCAGCACGGCGGGAGCAGCCGGGGAGCTGTTTTTT.